Shown below are 29 T cell receptor beta chains from a single sample sequenced in a study of blood T cell repertoires in COVID-19. The data were produced by immunoSEQ multiplex PCR, yet TCRdb's version contains in-frame clones alone and is incomplete. The table has some 200,000 clones, 80% to 85% seen once. The source material was peripheral blood. The receptors were gathered from a woman aged 80 or over with COVID-19, enrolled during active disease.

The chain has TRBV19 and TRBJ2-3; TRBD1 matches 8 bases. Looked up from germline, CDR1 is LNHDA and CDR2 is SQIVND (reference sequence). Trimming took 6 bases from V and 4 from J; bases not matched to a gene: 9. This CDR3 spans 15 amino acids. The CDR3 DNA reads TGTGCCAGTAGAGACTCAGGGGGCATCCCAGATACGCAGTATTTT. This encodes CASRDSGGIPDTQYF.

The V gene is TRBV18, the J gene TRBJ1-1, with D maybe TRBD1 (5 bases). V was cut by 1 base and J by 2 bases, with 8 bases left in between. In germline, CDR1 is KGHSH, CDR2 LQKENI. This CDR3 has 14 residues. CDR3 DNA sequence: TGTGCCAGCTCACCACAGGGGCTCAACACTGAAGCTTTCTTT. Translation gives CASSPQGLNTEAFF.

The chain combines TRBV6-4 with TRBJ1-1, with D maybe TRBD1 (6 bases). V was trimmed by 6 bases and J by 1 base, leaving 15 bases between them. Germline V lookup: CDR1 MRHNA, CDR2 SNTAGT. The CDR3 consists of 15 residues. This chain's CDR3 is CASRPTGPANTEAFF. The CDR3 bases are TGTGCCAGCAGACCGACAGGACCAGCGAACACTGAAGCTTTCTTT.

V usage is TRBV11-2 and J usage is TRBJ1-1, with TRBD1 as a possible D gene (6 bases). Germline values: CDR1 SGHAT, CDR2 FQNNGV. This CDR3 has 14 residues. Trimming shortened V by 8 bases and J by 4 bases, and 17 bases separated the two germline ends. CDR3 bases: TGTGCCAGCTCACCTCAGGGGCAGGGCACTGAAGCTTTCTTT. As protein: CASSPQGQGTEAFF. Full variable domain (rest looked up from reference TRBV11-2 and TRBJ1-1): EAGVAQSPRYKIIEKRQSVAFWCNPISGHATLYWYQQILGQGPKLLIQFQNNGVVDDSQLPKDRFSAERLKGVDSTLKIQPAKLEDSAVYLCASSPQGQGTEAFFGQGTRLTVV.

V gene TRBV11-2 combines with J gene TRBJ1-1; D perhaps matches TRBD1 (5 bases). CDR3 size: 14 residues. Trimming removed 3 bases from V and 2 bases from J, with 10 bases in between. Germline V lookup: CDR1 SGHAT, CDR2 FQNNGV. The chain's CDR3 is CASSFLTGNTEAFF. CDR3 coding DNA: TGTGCCAGCAGCTTTCTCACAGGAAACACTGAAGCTTTCTTT.

Only one count was recorded for this clone. This rearrangement joins TRBV12-3 or TRBV12-4 to TRBJ2-1; D might be TRBD1 (5 bases). The CDR3 is made up of 13 amino acids. V dropped 5 bases and J dropped 5 bases, with 10 bases sitting between them. CDR3 residues: CASSPDSHNEQFF. CDR3 bases: TGTGCCAGCAGTCCCGACAGCCACAATGAGCAGTTCTTC.

The chain carries TRBV5-1 and TRBJ2-2; no clear D gene. V was shortened by 1 base and J by 1 base, with 5 bases between the two germline ends. CDR1 and CDR2 (germline): SGHRS, YFSETQ. This CDR3 spans 14 amino acids. The CDR3 DNA reads as TGCGCCAGCAGCTTGAACGGGAACACCGGGGAGCTGTTTTTT. It yields the protein CASSLNGNTGELFF. Combining the CDR3 with reference TRBV5-1 and TRBJ2-2 gives the whole variable domain KAGVTQTPRYLIKTRGQQVTLSCSPISGHRSVSWYQQTPGQGLQFLFEYFSETQRNKGNFPGRFSGRQFSNSRSEMNVSTLELGDSALYLCASSLNGNTGELFFGEGSRLTVL.

Regarding this clone: The sample carries other DNA sequences with the same CDR3. The V gene is TRBV2, the J gene TRBJ2-1, with D possibly being TRBD1 (6 bases). Germline V CDR1 and CDR2: SNHLY, FYNNEI. Trimming left V 3 bases short and J 4 bases short, with 7 bases between. The CDR3 consists of 13 residues. In DNA, the CDR3 is TGTGCCAGCAGTGAGCAGGGGTACAATGAGCAGTTCTTC. Translated: CASSEQGYNEQFF. The full variable domain, rest sourced from reference TRBV2 and TRBJ2-1, is EPEVTQTPSHQVTQMGQEVILRCVPISNHLYFYWYRQILGQKVEFLVSFYNNEISEKSEIFDDQFSVERPDGSNFTLKIRSTKLEDSAMYFCASSEQGYNEQFFGPGTRLTVL.

This chain connects TRBV9 to TRBJ2-7, with 8 bases aligning to TRBD2. V was clipped by 0 bases and J by 2 bases; unmatched bases: 7. In germline, CDR1 is SGDLS, CDR2 YYNGEE. The CDR3 loop spans 16 amino acids. The CDR3 sequence is CASSVDGSGAAYEQYF. DNA for the CDR3: TGTGCCAGCAGCGTAGACGGTAGCGGGGCCGCCTACGAGCAGTACTTC.

This sequence joins TRBV19 and TRBJ1-5, with 7 bases that match TRBD1. CDR1 LNHDA and CDR2 SQIVND come from the germline V gene (reference sequence). The CDR3 is made up of 14 amino acids. The ends lost 5 bases at V and 5 bases at J; junction bases unmatched: 6. The CDR3 DNA reads as TGTGCCAGTAGTCCAGACAGGGTTTATCAGCCCCAGCATTTT. Translation gives CASSPDRVYQPQHF.

The CDR3 region has the DNA TGTGCCAGCAGCTTAGGTACGGGCGAGCAGTACGTC. It codes for CASSLGTGEQYV. The chain has TRBV7-9 and TRBJ2-7, with D hard to call. In germline, CDR1 is SEHNR, CDR2 FQNEAQ (reference sequence). CDR3 length: 12 amino acids. Trimming removed 1 base at V and 6 bases at J, with 7 bases between.

J is TRBJ1-4 and V is TRBV18; D uncertain. Germline V CDR1 and CDR2: KGHSH, LQKENI. The CDR3 is 15 amino acids. V was trimmed by 3 bases and J by 0 bases, leaving 8 bases between them. DNA of the CDR3: TGTGCCAGCTCACCTACAGCAACAACTAATGAAAAACTGTTTTTT. This translates into CASSPTATTNEKLFF.

This clone was observed a handful of times. This chain connects TRBV3-1 (or the pseudogene TRBV3-2) to TRBJ2-7, with a weak D call TRBD1 (6 bases). V lost 2 bases and J lost 8, with 10 bases in between. The CDR3 runs 12 residues. In germline, CDR1 is LGHDT, CDR2 YNNKEL (reference sequence). This CDR3 is CASSQTDSQQYV. In DNA form, the CDR3 reads TGTGCCAGCAGCCAAACGGACAGTCAGCAGTACGTC.

The chain combines TRBV2 with TRBJ2-3; 8 bases map to TRBD2. CDR1 is SNHLY and CDR2 is FYNNEI in the germline V gene. This CDR3 has 14 amino acids. With V trimmed by 5 bases and J by 2 bases, 3 bases remained unmatched. CDR3 region: CASSLAGTTDTQYF. In DNA form, the CDR3 reads TGTGCCAGCAGTTTAGCGGGGACCACAGATACGCAGTATTTT.

In its sample, this clone was seen once. The chain has TRBV4-1 and TRBJ1-1; D gene unclear. The germline V and J ends were trimmed by 4 bases and 10 bases, with 13 bases remaining between them. The CDR3 has 12 residues. CDR1 and CDR2 from the germline V gene are MGHRA and YSYEKL. The CDR3 DNA is TGCGCCAGCAGCCCCGTGCAATGGCTAGCTTTCTTT. It codes for CASSPVQWLAFF.

The gene calls are TRBV6-5 and TRBJ1-1; a possible D gene is TRBD1 (5 bases). Trimming left V 5 bases short and J 0 bases short, with 10 bases between. The V gene's germline CDR1 is MNHEY and CDR2 SVGAGI. CDR3 length: 14 residues. DNA of the CDR3: TGTGCCAGCAGTCCGACAGCTTTGAACACTGAAGCTTTCTTT. It codes for CASSPTALNTEAFF.

The rearrangement links TRBV6-6 to TRBJ1-2, with D unresolved. V lost 6 bases and J 3 bases, leaving 11 bases between the germline ends. This CDR3 is built from 13 residues. The V gene's germline CDR1 is MNHNY and CDR2 SVGAGI (reference sequence). This CDR3 reads CASSFGVDYGYTF. CDR3 DNA: TGTGCCAGCAGCTTCGGGGTGGACTATGGCTACACCTTC.

This sequence joins TRBV18 and TRBJ1-1; D gene uncertain. The CDR3 has 15 residues. V was shortened by 3 bases and J by 4 bases, with 15 bases between the two germline ends. The germline V gene has CDR1 KGHSH and CDR2 LQKENI. CDR3 region: CASSPPGGKGTEAFF. CDR3 DNA: TGTGCCAGCTCACCCCCGGGAGGGAAGGGCACTGAAGCTTTCTTT. Using reference TRBV18 and TRBJ1-1 for the parts outside the CDR3, the full variable domain is NAGVMQNPRHLVRRRGQEARLRCSPMKGHSHVYWYRQLPEEGLKFMVYLQKENIIDESGMPKERFSAEFPKEGPSILRIQQVVRGDSAAYFCASSPPGGKGTEAFFGQGTRLTVV.

This chain uses TRBV21-1 with TRBJ1-3; TRBD1, the table's D call, was not compared with the DNA. TRBV21-1 is labeled a pseudogene. The CDR3 sequence is 16 residues long. For the CDR3, the DNA is TGTGCCAGCAGCATGCGACAGGGTTTTTCTGGAAACACCATATATTTT. This encodes CASSMRQGFSGNTIYF.

This rearrangement joins TRBV13 to TRBJ2-3; D not certain. V lost 5 bases and J lost 5, with 5 bases in between. The CDR3 loop spans 11 amino acids. Germline V lookup: CDR1 PRHDT, CDR2 FYEKMQ (reference sequence). The CDR3 sequence: CASSTLDTQYF. The CDR3, as DNA: TGTGCCAGCAGCACATTAGATACGCAGTATTTT.

The chain is built from TRBV5-1 and TRBJ1-3; TRBD1 might be the D (5 bases). The CDR3 has 15 amino acids. V was shortened by 0 bases and J by 1 base, with 8 bases between the two germline ends. Germline-derived CDR1 and CDR2 are SGHRS and YFSETQ. DNA for the CDR3: TGCGCCAGCAGCTTGGATGGGGCGTCTGGAAACACCATATATTTT. This sequence encodes CASSLDGASGNTIYF.

The chain links TRBV10-3 to TRBJ1-1, with D perhaps matching TRBD1 (6 bases). CDR3 length: 15 amino acids. V was trimmed by 2 bases and J by 6 bases, leaving 16 bases between them. Germline values: CDR1 ENHRY, CDR2 SYGVKD. Written as DNA, the CDR3 is TGTGCCATCAGTGAGAGGGGACAAATTGACCCTGAAGCTTTCTTT. Protein: CAISERGQIDPEAFF.

The chain combines TRBV19 with TRBJ1-6; the D is unclear. The V gene's germline CDR1 is LNHDA and CDR2 SQIVND (reference sequence). The CDR3 is 12 residues long. V was clipped by 3 bases and J by 14 bases, with 11 bases between them. The CDR3: CASSIPPQTLHF. CDR3 coding DNA: TGTGCCAGTAGTATTCCACCCCAGACCCTCCACTTT.

V and J are TRBV30 and TRBJ2-5, with 7 bases identical to TRBD2. This CDR3 spans 14 amino acids. Losses at the gene ends were 5 bases for V and 10 bases for J; bases not matched to a gene: 16. CDR1 and CDR2 (germline): GTSNPN, SVGIG (reference sequence). The CDR3 sequence is CAWAPGLADFGQYF. The DNA for the CDR3 is TGTGCCTGGGCCCCCGGGCTAGCGGACTTCGGCCAGTACTTC.

The DNA of the CDR3 is TGTGCCAGCAGTGAATTCTTTACAGGAGCTTATGGCTACACCTTC. Its protein product is CASSEFFTGAYGYTF. The chain links TRBV2 to TRBJ1-2; tentative D call: TRBD1 (5 bases). This CDR3 is 15 amino acids long. V dropped 2 bases and J dropped 5 bases, with 15 bases sitting between them. CDR1 and CDR2 from the germline V gene are SNHLY and FYNNEI.

This clone was recorded once. The chain couples TRBV5-6 to TRBJ1-2; weak D call: TRBD1 (5 bases). Between the trimmed V and J ends, which lost 2 bases and 5 bases, there was a span of 10 bases. CDR1 is SGHDT, CDR2 YYEEEE, per germline. The CDR3 length is 13 residues. The CDR3 loop reads CASSFGGDYGYTF. The CDR3 DNA is TGTGCCAGCAGCTTTGGGGGGGATTATGGCTACACCTTC.

The chain has TRBV7-3 and TRBJ1-1; perhaps TRBD1 as D (5 bases). Trimming pared 5 bases from V and 5 bases from J, leaving 12 bases between. The CDR3 runs 13 residues. Germline assignment: CDR1 SGHTA and CDR2 FQGTGA. The CDR3 here is CASSLMTVTEAFF. The CDR3 DNA follows: TGTGCCAGCAGCCTAATGACAGTGACTGAAGCTTTCTTT.

This sequence joins TRBV7-2 and TRBJ2-1, with D hard to call. Germline CDR1 and CDR2: SGHTA and FQGNSA. Trimming took 5 bases from V and 3 from J, leaving 8 bases between them. The CDR3 covers 13 residues. The CDR3 spells CASSPPSYNEQFF. CDR3 coding DNA: TGTGCCAGCAGCCCCCCGAGCTACAATGAGCAGTTCTTC.

This chain uses TRBV2 with TRBJ2-3; 7 bases map to TRBD1. Trimming at V came to 6 bases and at J to 1 base, leaving 4 bases not matched to a gene. Germline V gives CDR1 SNHLY, CDR2 FYNNEI. The CDR3 is 14 amino acids. The CDR3 here is CASSRDSRTDTQYF. The DNA for the CDR3 is TGTGCCAGCAGCCGGGACAGTCGCACAGATACGCAGTATTTT.